These 18 T cell receptor beta chains were sequenced from one sample in a study of PD-L1 blockade in urothelial cancer. Some clones are missing from TCRdb's copy, which holds only in-frame ones; the method was immunoSEQ multiplex PCR. The sample records about 91,000 clones, roughly nine tenths being singletons. This specimen consisted of PBMCs, obtained around atezolizumab (anti-PD-L1) treatment. Every receptor here comes from a man in his sixties with urothelial cancer.

The chain uses TRBV7-6 and TRBJ2-2, with TRBD1 matching 7 bases. This CDR3 contains 14 residues. Trimming removed 4 bases from V and 2 bases from J; junction bases left unmatched: 1. Germline CDR1 is SGHVS and CDR2 is FNYEAQ. CDR3 in DNA: TGTGCCAGCAGCTGGGACAGTAACACCGGGGAGCTGTTTTTT. Amino acid sequence: CASSWDSNTGELFF.

The rearrangement uses TRBV5-1 and TRBJ2-7, with a tentative D call TRBD1 (6 bases). This CDR3 region has 13 residues. Germline V gene data show CDR1 as SGHRS and CDR2 as YFSETQ. Trimming took 7 bases from V and 0 from J, leaving 11 bases between them. The CDR3 nucleotides are TGCGCCAGCGCCAGGACAGTCTCCTACGAGCAGTACTTC. It encodes CASARTVSYEQYF.

The CDR3 here is CASRRSSGQGLMNTEAFF. The CDR3 DNA follows: TGCGCCAGCAGAAGATCATCGGGACAGGGGTTGATGAACACTGAAGCTTTCTTT. The rearrangement links TRBV10-2 to TRBJ1-1; 10 bases agree with TRBD1. The J segment lost 0 bases and the V segment lost 6 bases, leaving 13 bases of the junction unmatched. This CDR3 is built from 18 residues. Germline-derived CDR1 and CDR2 are WSHSY and SAAADI.

This chain joins TRBV20-1 and TRBJ2-7, with no clear D. This CDR3 contains 10 residues. Germline values: CDR1 DFQATT, CDR2 SNEGSKA (reference sequence). V lost 3 bases and J 3 bases, leaving 3 bases between the germline ends. CDR3: CSASYYEQYF. CDR3 DNA: TGCAGTGCTAGCTACTACGAGCAGTACTTC.

This chain connects TRBV5-5 to TRBJ1-2; no reliable D call. CDR1 and CDR2 (germline): SGHKS, YYEKEE (reference sequence). Trimming left V 0 bases short and J 4 bases short, with 13 bases between. The CDR3 extends over 15 amino acids. The CDR3 nucleotides read TGTGCCAGCAGCTTGGGGCGGATTGCACTCTATGGCTACACCTTC. Translated: CASSLGRIALYGYTF.

The rearrangement joins TRBV5-8 to TRBJ1-6; D unresolved. CDR1 and CDR2 from the germline V gene are SGHTS and YDEGEE. The CDR3 totals 16 residues. V dropped 3 bases and J dropped 7 bases, with 17 bases sitting between them. CDR3 region: CASSSTLVTGNSPLHF. For the CDR3, the DNA is TGTGCCAGCAGCTCTACACTCGTAACGGGAAATTCACCCCTCCACTTT.

The rearrangement links TRBV19 to TRBJ1-5; the D gene is possibly TRBD1 (5 bases). CDR1 and CDR2 from the germline V gene are LNHDA and SQIVND (reference sequence). The CDR3 is 13 amino acids. V was pared by 6 bases and J by 5 bases, with 11 bases between. CDR3: CASSLRADQPQHF. The CDR3 DNA is TGTGCCAGTAGCCTCAGGGCTGATCAGCCCCAGCATTTT.

This clone has only one observation. The V and J genes are TRBV19 and TRBJ2-3, with 7 bases lining up with TRBD1. The length of the CDR3 is 13 residues. Trimming cost V 10 bases and J 3 bases; bases outside gene matches: 7. Germline V gene sequence: CDR1 LNHDA, CDR2 SQIVND (reference sequence). The CDR3 loop reads CATQTGWTDTQYF. The CDR3 DNA sequence: TGTGCCACCCAGACAGGGTGGACAGATACGCAGTATTTT.

The chain joins TRBV5-5 to TRBJ1-1, with D possibly TRBD1 on 5 matching bases. V dropped 2 bases and J dropped 0 bases, with 11 bases sitting between them. The length of the CDR3 is 15 residues. Looked up from germline, CDR1 is SGHKS and CDR2 is YYEKEE (reference sequence). CDR3 DNA sequence: TGTGCCAGCAGCTTAACAGGACACATGAACACTGAAGCTTTCTTT. The encoded protein is CASSLTGHMNTEAFF.

The chain employs TRBV30 and TRBJ2-3, with TRBD2 matching over 12 bases. The length of the CDR3 is 15 residues. Germline lookup yields CDR1 GTSNPN and CDR2 SVGIG (reference sequence). V trimming: 7 bases; J trimming: 3 bases; junction bases outside the gene matches: 8. The DNA of the CDR3 is TGTGCCTCCCTTCTAGCGGGAGGGGGTACAGATACGCAGTATTTT. This codes for CASLLAGGGTDTQYF.

The gene calls are TRBV18 and TRBJ1-1; 8 bases align to TRBD1. Germline V gene data show CDR1 as KGHSH and CDR2 as LQKENI. CDR3 size: 13 residues. V lost 3 bases, J lost 4 bases, and 1 base stayed unmatched. CDR3 sequence reads: CASSPTGGTEAFF. The CDR3 bases are TGTGCCAGCTCACCTACAGGGGGCACTGAAGCTTTCTTT.

The count of this clone is one. The rearrangement joins TRBV28 to TRBJ2-7, with 8 bases fitting TRBD2. Germline V lookup: CDR1 MDHEN, CDR2 SYDVKM. Unmatched junction bases numbered 8, after V lost 6 bases and J lost 1 base. This CDR3 comprises 15 residues. The CDR3 here is CASRYLAGLSYEQYF. The CDR3, as DNA: TGTGCCAGCAGATATCTAGCGGGCCTTTCCTACGAGCAGTACTTC.

The chain recombines TRBV7-3 with TRBJ2-3; D is possibly TRBD2 (6 bases). Germline CDR1 reads SGHTA; CDR2 reads FQGTGA. There are 15 residues in the CDR3. Trimming cost V 2 bases and J 5 bases, with 14 bases left between them. The CDR3 protein is CASSLSRGEEDTQYF. DNA for the CDR3: TGTGCCAGCAGCTTATCGCGCGGGGAGGAAGATACGCAGTATTTT.

The genes are TRBV5-1 and TRBJ2-7, with D maybe TRBD1 (5 bases). Trimming left V 4 bases short and J 2 bases short, with 16 bases between. The CDR3 is 15 amino acids. Per germline, CDR1 SGHRS and CDR2 YFSETQ. CDR3 DNA sequence: TGCGCCAGCAGCCCGTTAGGGGCCCAGACCTACGAGCAGTACTTC. It encodes CASSPLGAQTYEQYF.

V and J are TRBV19 and TRBJ2-6, with 8 positions matching TRBD1. Germline V CDR1 and CDR2: LNHDA, SQIVND (reference sequence). The CDR3 is 17 residues long. V was pared by 1 base and J by 4 bases, with 6 bases of the junction left unmatched. This CDR3 is CASSIVQGATGANVLTF. The CDR3 nucleotides read TGTGCCAGTAGTATAGTGCAGGGGGCTACGGGGGCCAACGTCCTGACTTTC.

The chain has TRBV7-2 and TRBJ1-3; D might be TRBD1 (5 bases). V was clipped by 2 bases and J by 5 bases, with 10 bases between them. Germline CDR1 and CDR2: SGHTA and FQGNSA. The CDR3 is 14 amino acids. The CDR3 DNA sequence: TGTGCCAGCAGCTTACCGACAGCCCGAAACACCATATATTTT. Amino acids: CASSLPTARNTIYF.

The sample holds one count of this clone. V gene TRBV25-1 combines with J gene TRBJ2-7; TRBD1 matches at 7 bases. The CDR3 is made up of 13 amino acids. With 6 bases clipped from V and 4 bases from J, the junction kept 6 bases outside the gene matches. Germline values: CDR1 MGHDK, CDR2 SYGVNS. This CDR3 is CASRDRVNYEQYF. The DNA of the CDR3 is TGTGCCAGCAGAGACAGGGTCAATTACGAGCAGTACTTC.

This rearrangement joins TRBV6-9 to TRBJ2-5, with D possibly matching TRBD1 (7 bases). From germline, CDR1 is MNHGY and CDR2 SVAAGI. This CDR3 is 15 amino acids long. Trimming cost V 9 bases and J 7 bases, with 24 bases left between them. In DNA, the CDR3 is TGTGCCAGTTTAGCGGACAGGTGGCTGCGGGGGACCCAGTACTTC. Translated, it gives CASLADRWLRGTQYF.